This T cell receptor (beta chain) was sequenced during a study of OX40 agonist ivuxolimab in advanced cancers. Study-level information: Patients were roughly 87% male with ages roughly 20 to 90, mean about 60.

The CDR3 length is 12 residues. CDR1 is SNHLY and CDR2 is FYNNEI in the germline V gene. Between the trimmed V and J ends, which lost 6 bases and 0 bases, there was a span of 5 bases. TCRdb keeps only in-frame clones here, not all; method: immunoSEQ multiplex PCR. The table includes under 100,000 clones, 85% to 90% detected once. Sequences were derived from CD4+ or CD8+ T cells sorted from blood, sampled in a trial of the OX40 agonist ivuxolimab. V gene TRBV2 combines with J gene TRBJ1-1; the D is unclear. This clonotype was obtained from an adult with an advanced solid tumor such as melanoma, head and neck, liver or kidney cancer. The CDR3 loop is CASRRLNTEAFF. CDR3 DNA sequence: TGTGCCAGCAGGAGATTGAACACTGAAGCTTTCTTT.